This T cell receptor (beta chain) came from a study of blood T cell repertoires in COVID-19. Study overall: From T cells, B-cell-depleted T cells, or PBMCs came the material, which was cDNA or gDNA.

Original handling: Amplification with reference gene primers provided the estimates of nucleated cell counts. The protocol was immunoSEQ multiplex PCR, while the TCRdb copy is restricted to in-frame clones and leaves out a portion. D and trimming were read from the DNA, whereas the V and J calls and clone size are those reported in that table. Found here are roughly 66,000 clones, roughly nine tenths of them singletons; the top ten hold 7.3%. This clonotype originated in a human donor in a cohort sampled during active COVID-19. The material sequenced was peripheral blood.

CDR3 in amino acids: CASSVAGHSTDTQYF. CDR3 coding DNA: TGTGCCAGCAGTGTCGCTGGACATAGCACAGATACGCAGTATTTT. J is TRBJ2-3 and V is TRBV2; tentatively, D is TRBD1 (5 bases). This CDR3 has 15 residues. The germline V and J ends were trimmed by 4 bases and 0 bases, with 11 bases remaining between them. The germline V gene encodes CDR1 SNHLY and CDR2 FYNNEI.